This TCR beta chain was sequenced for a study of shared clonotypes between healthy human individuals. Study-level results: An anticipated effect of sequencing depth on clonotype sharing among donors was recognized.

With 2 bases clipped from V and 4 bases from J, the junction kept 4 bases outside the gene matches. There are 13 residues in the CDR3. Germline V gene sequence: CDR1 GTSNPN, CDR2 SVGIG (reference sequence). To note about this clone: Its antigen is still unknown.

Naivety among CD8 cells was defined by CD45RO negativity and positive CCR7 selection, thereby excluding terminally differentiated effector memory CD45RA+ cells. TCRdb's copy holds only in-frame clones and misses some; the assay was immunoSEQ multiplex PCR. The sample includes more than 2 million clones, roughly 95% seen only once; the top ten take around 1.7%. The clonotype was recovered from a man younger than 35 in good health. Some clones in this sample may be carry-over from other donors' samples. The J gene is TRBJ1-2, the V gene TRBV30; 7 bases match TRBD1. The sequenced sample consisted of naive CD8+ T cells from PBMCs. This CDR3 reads CAWSLGGGYGYTF. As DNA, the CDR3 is TGTGCCTGGAGTTTAGGGGGCGGCTATGGCTACACCTTC. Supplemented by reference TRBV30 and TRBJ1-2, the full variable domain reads SQTIHQWPATLVQPVGSPLSLECTVEGTSNPNLYWYRQAAGRGLQLLFYSVGIGQISSEVPQNLSASRPQDRQFILSSKKLLLSDSGFYLCAWSLGGGYGYTFGSGTRLTVV.